The clone carrying this T cell receptor beta chain was seen a handful of times. The antigen is undetermined. The PCR was carried out with 60 Vbeta primers and 13 Jbeta primers. Profiling relied on immunoSEQ multiplex PCR, and the TCRdb table lists in-frame clones only, not all of them. This table holds approximately 89,000 clones, approximately 56% found once. The data were obtained in a study of cytomegalovirus exposure and HLA in healthy donors. For the study at large: HLA-typed donors were the source of around 87 million unique TCRs, which an early data release held.

With 5 bases removed from V and 8 bases from J, the gap between germline ends came to 9 bases. Germline V lookup: CDR1 DFQATT, CDR2 SNEGSKA (reference sequence). The CDR3 has 11 residues. Study-wide points: An analysis done earlier found most TCR beta V segments productive about 87% or about 30% of the time.

The material sequenced was PBMCs. The rearrangement joins TRBV20-1 to TRBJ1-4; D may be TRBD1 (5 bases). The TCR sequence derives from a young woman in good health and CMV-seropositive. CDR3: CSAGGAEKLFF. The CDR3 bases are TGCAGTGCTGGTGGGGCGGAAAAACTGTTTTTT.